A single sample gave rise to the 30 T cell receptor beta chains below, sequenced in a study of shared clonotypes between healthy human individuals. Data came from immunoSEQ multiplex PCR; TCRdb stores just in-frame clones and leaves some out. Among roughly 2.2 million clones listed, over 90% were seen once. Sequencing was done on a sample of naive CD4+ T cells from PBMCs. Subset: CD45RA+ positively selected. Receptors originate from a man between 18 and 29 years old in good health. Some clones in this sample may be carry-over from other donors' samples.

This sequence joins TRBV5-1 and TRBJ2-3; 9 bases align to TRBD2. Trimming took 2 bases from V and 5 from J; bases not matched to a gene: 3. The CDR3 is 14 residues long. Per germline, CDR1 SGHRS and CDR2 YFSETQ. CDR3 sequence reads: CASSLQLAGDTQYF. CDR3 DNA: TGCGCCAGCAGCTTACAACTAGCGGGAGATACGCAGTATTTT.

This clone was observed a single time. V is TRBV28 and J is TRBJ2-4; D uncertain. Germline CDR1 MDHEN, CDR2 SYDVKM. The CDR3 runs 16 residues. V lost 6 bases and J 5 bases, leaving 20 bases between the germline ends. The CDR3 is CASSFRTVTDENIQYF. The CDR3, as DNA: TGTGCCAGCAGCTTCCGAACCGTCACCGATGAAAACATTCAGTACTTC.

The chain recombines TRBV27 with TRBJ2-5, with TRBD2 identical over 9 bases. There are 15 residues in the CDR3. CDR1 and CDR2 from the germline V gene are MNHEY and SMNVEV (reference sequence). Trimming at V came to 4 bases and at J to 4 bases, leaving 7 bases not matched to a gene. The CDR3 sequence: CASSSGLARGETQYF. The CDR3 DNA sequence: TGTGCCAGCAGTTCCGGACTAGCGAGAGGAGAGACCCAGTACTTC.

V usage is TRBV5-6 and J usage is TRBJ1-5; 7 bases fit TRBD1. V trimming: 1 base; J trimming: 0 bases; junction bases outside the gene matches: 10. This CDR3 comprises 18 residues. CDR1 is SGHDT, CDR2 YYEEEE, per germline. The CDR3 protein is CASSLTDTGALSNQPQHF. The CDR3 nucleotides are TGTGCCAGCAGCTTGACGGATACAGGGGCCCTTAGCAATCAGCCCCAGCATTTT. Full variable domain (missing parts from reference TRBV5-6 and TRBJ1-5): DAGVTQSPTHLIKTRGQQVTLRCSPKSGHDTVSWYQQALGQGPQFIFQYYEEEERQRGNFPDRFSGHQFPNYSSELNVNALLLGDSALYLCASSLTDTGALSNQPQHFGDGTRLSIL.

The chain combines TRBV20-1 with TRBJ1-1; D is uncertain. From germline, CDR1 is DFQATT and CDR2 SNEGSKA (reference sequence). The CDR3 sequence is 11 residues long. V lost 1 base, J lost 5 bases, and 5 bases lay in between. CDR3 in amino acids: CSARVLTEAFF. CDR3 DNA sequence: TGCAGTGCTAGAGTGTTAACTGAAGCTTTCTTT.

The chain links TRBV27 to TRBJ1-1, with 11 nucleotides matching TRBD1. From germline, CDR1 is MNHEY and CDR2 SMNVEV (reference sequence). The CDR3 spans 16 residues. V lost 4 bases to trimming and J lost 8 bases; unmatched junction nucleotides: 12. The CDR3 protein is CASSSVNGQGAFEAFF. CDR3 nucleotide sequence: TGTGCCAGCAGTTCGGTTAATGGACAGGGGGCTTTCGAAGCTTTCTTT.

About this clone itself: The germline gene is not matched at one end of the junction; a read error may be the cause. The V call is TRBV6-5, the J call TRBJ1-1; 9 nucleotides agree with TRBD1. CDR1 MNHEY and CDR2 SVGAGI come from the germline V gene. This CDR3 spans 14 amino acids. CDR3: CASRTGTGNPEAFF. Here the CDR3 DNA reads TGTGCCAGCAGGACCGGGACAGGGAACCCTGAAGCTTTCTTT.

This chain joins TRBV5-1 and TRBJ2-1, with a weak D call TRBD2 (6 bases). V was pared by 2 bases and J by 10 bases, with 10 bases between. Germline CDR1 reads SGHRS; CDR2 reads YFSETQ. This CDR3 has 12 residues. The CDR3 DNA follows: TGCGCCAGCAGCTTCGGGGCGGGGGAGCAGTTCTTC. This gives the protein CASSFGAGEQFF.

This rearrangement joins TRBV7-9 to TRBJ1-3, with D uncertain. CDR1 is SEHNR and CDR2 is FQNEAQ in the germline V gene (reference sequence). The CDR3 is 11 amino acids. Trimming stripped 6 bases from V and 6 bases from J, with 6 bases between. Here the CDR3 reads CASRPENTIYF. The CDR3, as DNA: TGTGCCAGCAGGCCGGAAAACACCATATATTTT.

V usage is TRBV5-1 and J usage is TRBJ2-1; D is unresolved. V was pared by 4 bases and J by 6 bases, with 20 bases between. Germline CDR1 and CDR2: SGHRS and YFSETQ. This CDR3 has 16 residues. CDR3 nucleotide sequence: TGCGCCAGCAGCCGGGTCGGAAGTAGGGTGAGCAATGAGCAGTTCTTC. This sequence encodes CASSRVGSRVSNEQFF.

The V gene is TRBV7-9, the J gene TRBJ2-3; 9 bases fit TRBD1. Losses at the gene ends were 8 bases for V and 3 bases for J; bases not matched to a gene: 6. The length of the CDR3 is 14 residues. Germline CDR1 SEHNR, CDR2 FQNEAQ (reference sequence). In nucleotides, the CDR3 is TGTGCCAGCGCAAACAGGGGGCAAACAGATACGCAGTATTTT. It specifies CASANRGQTDTQYF. The full variable domain, in which reference TRBV7-9 and TRBJ2-3 provide the parts outside the CDR3, is DTGVSQNPRHKITKRGQNVTFRCDPISEHNRLYWYRQTLGQGPEFLTYFQNEAQLEKSRLLSDRFSAERPKGSFSTLEIQRTEQGDSAMYLCASANRGQTDTQYFGPGTRLTVL.

This clone came up once. The chain is built from TRBV5-4 and TRBJ2-2; weak D call: TRBD2 (6 bases). Germline loops: CDR1 SGHNT, CDR2 YYREEE (reference sequence). This CDR3 has 18 residues. Trimming shortened V by 6 bases and J by 1 base, and 22 bases separated the two germline ends. CDR3 amino acids: CASTPRGTPGLNTGELFF. As DNA, the CDR3 is TGTGCCAGCACCCCCCGGGGGACGCCAGGTTTGAACACCGGGGAGCTGTTTTTT.

The chain joins TRBV27 to TRBJ2-7, with a possible D match to TRBD2 (6 bases). Germline loops: CDR1 MNHEY, CDR2 SMNVEV (reference sequence). Trimming shortened V by 3 bases and J by 0 bases, and 9 bases separated the two germline ends. The length of the CDR3 is 14 residues. The DNA for the CDR3 is TGTGCCAGCAGTTTCGGACTACCCTCCTACGAGCAGTACTTC. Residues: CASSFGLPSYEQYF.

This clone was picked up a small number of times. The chain uses TRBV5-1 and TRBJ2-7; TRBD1 is a possible D gene (5 bases). Germline V gene data show CDR1 as SGHRS and CDR2 as YFSETQ. This CDR3 comprises 13 residues. V lost 4 bases and J 2 bases, leaving 10 bases between the germline ends. In DNA form, the CDR3 reads TGCGCCAGCAGCCCGGACAAGACCTACGAGCAGTACTTC. This encodes CASSPDKTYEQYF. The complete variable domain, with remaining parts taken from reference TRBV5-1 and TRBJ2-7, reads KAGVTQTPRYLIKTRGQQVTLSCSPISGHRSVSWYQQTPGQGLQFLFEYFSETQRNKGNFPGRFSGRQFSNSRSEMNVSTLELGDSALYLCASSPDKTYEQYFGPGTRLTVT.

Worth noting for this clone: Other DNA sequences in the same sample also yield this CDR3. The chain employs TRBV28 and TRBJ2-7; the D is unclear. Germline V gene sequence: CDR1 MDHEN, CDR2 SYDVKM. The CDR3 consists of 12 residues. V was trimmed by 1 base and J by 5 bases, leaving 6 bases between them. CDR3 sequence (DNA): TGTGCCAGCAGTTTATTAGGTGACGAGCAGTACTTC. Translated: CASSLLGDEQYF.

The chain is built from TRBV7-2 and TRBJ1-2, with D maybe TRBD1 (6 bases). The CDR3 covers 13 residues. Germline V gene sequence: CDR1 SGHTA, CDR2 FQGNSA. V was cut by 5 bases and J by 4 bases, with 11 bases left in between. The CDR3 is CASSPGTSYGYTF. Written as DNA, the CDR3 is TGTGCCAGCAGCCCAGGGACAAGCTATGGCTACACCTTC.

This sequence joins TRBV9 and TRBJ2-7, with D perhaps TRBD1 or TRBD2 (5 bases each). Germline CDR1 reads SGDLS; CDR2 reads YYNGEE. V was pared by 0 bases and J by 6 bases, with 16 bases between. There are 15 residues in the CDR3. CDR3 coding DNA: TGTGCCAGCAGCGTAGAGGGGCGGGCTGGAAGCGAGCAGTACTTC. This encodes CASSVEGRAGSEQYF.

The chain uses TRBV9 and TRBJ2-7, with TRBD1 matching 8 bases. V was clipped by 4 bases and J by 3 bases; unmatched bases: 9. The germline V gene has CDR1 SGDLS and CDR2 YYNGEE. This CDR3 has 15 residues. The CDR3 loop is CASSLYGQGLYEQYF. The CDR3 nucleotides are TGTGCCAGCAGCTTGTACGGACAGGGCCTCTACGAGCAGTACTTC.

The V and J genes are TRBV5-1 and TRBJ1-1; 7 bases are a match to TRBD1. Germline lookup yields CDR1 SGHRS and CDR2 YFSETQ. V trimming: 5 bases; J trimming: 8 bases; junction bases outside the gene matches: 3. This CDR3 is built from 11 residues. The CDR3: CASRQGIEAFF. The CDR3 region has the DNA TGCGCCAGCAGACAGGGGATAGAAGCTTTCTTT.

The gene calls are TRBV6-4 and TRBJ1-2; no definite D call. V lost 4 bases and J 7 bases, leaving 10 bases between the germline ends. CDR1 is MRHNA and CDR2 is SNTAGT in the germline V gene. The CDR3 sequence is 12 residues long. CDR3 sequence reads: CASSANQGGYTF. CDR3 nucleotide sequence: TGTGCCAGCAGTGCCAATCAAGGTGGCTACACCTTC.

In this sample, this clone turned up once. The same CDR3 arises from other DNA sequences in this sample as well. This chain uses TRBV5-4 with TRBJ2-1; TRBD2 is a possible D gene (5 bases). The V end lost 4 bases, the J end lost 7 bases, and 9 bases lay between the germline ends. There are 12 residues in the CDR3. Germline CDR1 and CDR2: SGHNT and YYREEE (reference sequence). The DNA for the CDR3 is TGTGCCAGCAGCCGTCGGGAAAATGAGCAGTTCTTC. This gives the protein CASSRRENEQFF.

The chain carries TRBV7-9 and TRBJ2-5; 9 bases are shared with TRBD1. Per germline, CDR1 SEHNR and CDR2 FQNEAQ (reference sequence). The CDR3 is 15 residues long. V shed 5 bases and J 5 bases; nucleotides not matched to a gene: 9. Here the CDR3 DNA reads TGTGCCAGCAGCCCCACAGGGGGCCGGGGGGAGACCCAGTACTTC. This gives the protein CASSPTGGRGETQYF.

A word on this clone: The same CDR3 is also encoded by other DNA sequences in this sample. This chain links TRBV7-2 with TRBJ2-7; the D call may be TRBD1 or TRBD2 (5 bases each). CDR1 is SGHTA, CDR2 FQGNSA, per germline. The CDR3 spans 11 residues. V lost 3 bases and J lost 6, with 6 bases in between. The DNA for the CDR3 is TGTGCCAGCAGCTTTGGGGGCGAGCAGTACTTC. Its translation: CASSFGGEQYF.

Written as DNA, the CDR3 is TGTGCCAGCAGTGACAGGGGCCTGAGTACGCAGTATTTT. Its translation: CASSDRGLSTQYF. The rearrangement uses TRBV6-5 and TRBJ2-3; 8 bases align to TRBD1. V lost 5 bases to trimming and J lost 8 bases; unmatched junction nucleotides: 6. The germline CDR1 and CDR2 sequences are MNHEY and SVGAGI. This CDR3 spans 13 amino acids.

This chain links TRBV2 with TRBJ2-1; TRBD2 matches at 9 bases. The CDR3 loop spans 16 amino acids. Germline V gene data show CDR1 as SNHLY and CDR2 as FYNNEI. The V gene end was trimmed by 7 bases and the J gene end by 8 bases; junction bases not matched to a gene: 15. The CDR3 nucleotides are TGTGCCAGCACCCCCTTAAGAGCGGGAGGATATGATGAGCAGTTCTTC. This sequence encodes CASTPLRAGGYDEQFF.

The chain couples TRBV6-5 to TRBJ2-7; TRBD1 matches 7 bases. V dropped 0 bases and J dropped 4; count of bases not matched to a gene: 9. This CDR3 is 16 amino acids long. Germline V gives CDR1 MNHEY, CDR2 SVGAGI. CDR3 DNA sequence: TGTGCCAGCAGTTACTCCCGAGGGGGCGAAGGGTACGAGCAGTACTTC. Translated, it gives CASSYSRGGEGYEQYF.

The chain uses TRBV4-2 and TRBJ2-7; TRBD2 agrees at 12 bases. Germline V gene sequence: CDR1 LGHNA, CDR2 YNFKEQ. The CDR3 is made up of 17 amino acids. The V segment lost 0 bases and the J segment 3 bases; nucleotides outside the gene matches: 6. The CDR3 DNA follows: TGTGCCAGCAGCCAAGATGCTAGCGGGAGGGCCATCTACGAGCAGTACTTC. Translated, it gives CASSQDASGRAIYEQYF.

The chain employs TRBV7-2 and TRBJ2-7; TRBD2 aligns across 7 bases. Germline CDR1 reads SGHTA; CDR2 reads FQGNSA. V shed 2 bases, J shed 7 bases, and the junction held 11 bases outside the gene matches. This CDR3 has 15 amino acids. The CDR3 region is CASSLREALMWEQYF. The CDR3, as DNA: TGTGCCAGCAGCTTACGGGAGGCCCTAATGTGGGAGCAGTACTTC.

This clone was picked up one time. The rearrangement links TRBV5-1 to TRBJ2-7; D possibly matches TRBD1 or TRBD2 (7 bases each). Trimming removed 0 bases at V and 3 bases at J, with 13 bases between. CDR3 length: 15 amino acids. Germline V gives CDR1 SGHRS, CDR2 YFSETQ. CDR3 nucleotide sequence: TGCGCCAGCAGCTTGGCCGGGGGGACAGACTACGAGCAGTACTTC. This gives the protein CASSLAGGTDYEQYF.

The V call is TRBV4-2, the J call TRBJ1-2, with D possibly matching TRBD1 (5 bases). The CDR3 is made up of 14 amino acids. Per germline, CDR1 LGHNA and CDR2 YNFKEQ. The V gene lost 5 bases and the J gene lost 8 bases, with 18 bases spanning the gap. The CDR3 DNA follows: TGTGCCAGCAGCACCCGGGACGGTGCGGAGGGCTACACCTTC. Translation: CASSTRDGAEGYTF.